What follows are 22 T cell receptor beta chains derived from one specimen sequenced in a study of OX40 agonist ivuxolimab in advanced cancers. The table came from immunoSEQ multiplex PCR; TCRdb's copy has only in-frame clones and leaves some out. The table has about 79,000 clones, 90% seen once. Specimen: CD4+ or CD8+ T cells sorted from blood, collected in a trial of the OX40 agonist ivuxolimab. The source of these receptors is an adult with an advanced solid tumor such as melanoma, head and neck, liver or kidney cancer.

This sequence joins TRBV5-1 and TRBJ2-3; perhaps TRBD1 as D (7 bases). The V gene lost 0 bases and the J gene lost 5 bases, with 13 bases spanning the gap. Germline loops: CDR1 SGHRS, CDR2 YFSETQ. The CDR3 spans 15 residues. The CDR3 nucleotides read TGCGCCAGCAGCTTGGGGAGGGGGCAGGTAGATACGCAGTATTTT. As protein: CASSLGRGQVDTQYF.

The V call is TRBV7-8, the J call TRBJ2-3, with 12 bases matching TRBD2. The CDR3 length is 16 residues. The junction had 5 bases not matched to a gene; V was cut back by 5 bases and J by 2 bases. CDR1 and CDR2 from the germline V gene are SGHVS and FQNEAQ. Written as DNA, the CDR3 is TGTGCCAGCAGCCCAGGACTAGCGGGGACCACAGATACGCAGTATTTT. Its protein product is CASSPGLAGTTDTQYF.

The gene calls are TRBV5-1 and TRBJ2-5; the match to TRBD2 covers 9 bases. The CDR3 has 14 amino acids. Trimming at V came to 4 bases and at J to 3 bases, leaving 4 bases not matched to a gene. Per germline, CDR1 SGHRS and CDR2 YFSETQ. The CDR3 sequence is CASSPVAGEETQYF. In DNA form, the CDR3 reads TGCGCCAGCAGCCCCGTAGCGGGGGAAGAGACCCAGTACTTC.

The chain uses TRBV6-1 and TRBJ1-1, with a weak D call TRBD1 (6 bases). Germline lookup yields CDR1 MNHNS and CDR2 SASEGT. V dropped 5 bases and J dropped 4 bases, with 17 bases sitting between them. The CDR3 loop spans 15 amino acids. The DNA of the CDR3 is TGTGCCAGCAGTTCCCGGGGGGGGCCTAGCACTGAAGCTTTCTTT. This gives the protein CASSSRGGPSTEAFF.

The chain joins TRBV6-5 to TRBJ2-5, with D unresolved. Germline CDR1 MNHEY, CDR2 SVGAGI. The CDR3 consists of 14 residues. Deletions cut 5 bases from V and 3 bases from J, with 13 bases between. The CDR3 spells CASSEMTVKETQYF. The CDR3, as DNA: TGTGCCAGCAGTGAAATGACTGTAAAAGAGACCCAGTACTTC.

A note on this clone: Sequence at one end of the junction differs from germline and may be a read error. This chain links TRBV11-2 with TRBJ1-4; TRBD1 agrees at 7 bases. The CDR3 totals 10 residues. Germline CDR1 reads SGHAT; CDR2 reads FQNNGV. CDR3 bases: TGTGCCAGCAGCTCGGGACAGCTTAGTTTT. It translates to CASSSGQLSF. Using reference TRBV11-2 and TRBJ1-4 for the parts outside the CDR3, the full variable domain is EAGVAQSPRYKIIEKRQSVAFWCNPISGHATLYWYQQILGQGPKLLIQFQNNGVVDDSQLPKDRFSAERLKGVDSTLKIQPAKLEDSAVYLCASSSGQLSFGSGTQLSVL.

V usage is TRBV7-2 and J usage is TRBJ1-5; D gene uncertain. With 1 base removed from V and 7 bases from J, the gap between germline ends came to 8 bases. Per germline, CDR1 SGHTA and CDR2 FQGNSA. This CDR3 spans 13 amino acids. DNA of the CDR3: TGTGCCAGCAGCTTAGGCTGGGCCCAGCCCCAGCATTTT. Protein sequence: CASSLGWAQPQHF.

The chain carries TRBV19 and TRBJ1-1; D is ambiguous. This CDR3 has 12 amino acids. Germline V gene sequence: CDR1 LNHDA, CDR2 SQIVND (reference sequence). Deletions cut 7 bases from V and 7 bases from J, with 13 bases between. In nucleotides, the CDR3 is TGTGCCAGTACCGCGTGGGTTAATGAAGCTTTCTTT. Its protein is CASTAWVNEAFF.

The chain employs TRBV29-1 and TRBJ2-5; D remains unclear. The CDR3 sequence is 12 residues long. Germline CDR1 reads SQVTM; CDR2 reads ANQGSEA. V was clipped by 4 bases and J by 0 bases, with 6 bases between them. CDR3 amino acids: CSVGNYQETQYF. The CDR3, as DNA: TGCAGCGTTGGGAACTACCAAGAGACCCAGTACTTC.

The chain has TRBV5-1 and TRBJ2-2; 7 bases are shared with TRBD2. Losses at the gene ends were 2 bases for V and 6 bases for J; bases not matched to a gene: 4. CDR3 length: 14 amino acids. From germline, CDR1 is SGHRS and CDR2 YFSETQ. CDR3 sequence (DNA): TGCGCCAGCAGCTTAGCGGGACGCGCCGGGGAGCTGTTTTTT. This gives the protein CASSLAGRAGELFF.

This chain joins TRBV9 and TRBJ1-4; D uncertain. Germline loops: CDR1 SGDLS, CDR2 YYNGEE. Trimming stripped 4 bases from V and 8 bases from J, with 15 bases between. The CDR3 is 14 residues long. CDR3 loop: CASSSGVGGEKLFF. The CDR3, as DNA: TGTGCCAGCAGCTCAGGAGTAGGAGGAGAAAAACTGTTTTTT.

This chain uses TRBV29-1 with TRBJ2-3; D gene unclear. CDR3 size: 11 residues. The V end lost 6 bases, the J end lost 2 bases, and 6 bases lay between the germline ends. From germline, CDR1 is SQVTM and CDR2 ANQGSEA. The CDR3, as DNA: TGCAGCGTGGCAGTCACAGATACGCAGTATTTT. Translation gives CSVAVTDTQYF.

CDR3 sequence: CASSWGQGASQPQHF. The CDR3 nucleotides are TGTGCCAGCAGCTGGGGACAGGGGGCCAGCCAGCCCCAGCATTTT. The chain couples TRBV7-9 to TRBJ1-5; TRBD1 matches at 12 bases. V lost 4 bases to trimming and J lost 7 bases; unmatched junction nucleotides: 5. The CDR3 runs 15 residues. Germline V gives CDR1 SEHNR, CDR2 FQNEAQ (reference sequence).

As regards this clone: This same CDR3 is encoded by further DNA sequences in the sample. This chain uses TRBV5-1 with TRBJ2-7; D unclear. The germline CDR1 and CDR2 sequences are SGHRS and YFSETQ. CDR3 length: 13 amino acids. Trimming pared 4 bases from V and 1 base from J, leaving 9 bases between. The CDR3 DNA reads as TGCGCCAGCAGCCTCGACACATCCTACGAGCAGTACTTC. Translated: CASSLDTSYEQYF. Based on the CDR3 plus reference TRBV5-1 and TRBJ2-7, the full variable domain is KAGVTQTPRYLIKTRGQQVTLSCSPISGHRSVSWYQQTPGQGLQFLFEYFSETQRNKGNFPGRFSGRQFSNSRSEMNVSTLELGDSALYLCASSLDTSYEQYFGPGTRLTVT.

CDR3: CASSPRTGDGYTF. CDR3 bases: TGTGCCAGCAGCCCCCGGACAGGGGATGGCTACACCTTC. The rearrangement joins TRBV11-2 to TRBJ1-2; 9 bases align to TRBD1. The ends lost 5 bases at V and 6 bases at J; junction bases unmatched: 4. CDR3 length: 13 amino acids. CDR1 is SGHAT, CDR2 FQNNGV, per germline.

In DNA form, the CDR3 reads TGCAGCGTTACCCCGGGCGGTCCCCGTAGTTATGGCTACACCTTC. Amino acids: CSVTPGGPRSYGYTF. This chain uses TRBV29-1 with TRBJ1-2, with D unclear. V gave up 5 bases and J gave up 5 bases, with 21 bases separating them. This CDR3 spans 15 amino acids. Germline assignment: CDR1 SQVTM and CDR2 ANQGSEA.

The genes are TRBV5-1 and TRBJ1-2; D is undetermined. The CDR3 totals 14 residues. CDR1 is SGHRS, CDR2 YFSETQ, per germline. The V end lost 0 bases, the J end lost 7 bases, and 13 bases lay between the germline ends. This CDR3 is CASSLAAVGSGYTF. DNA for the CDR3: TGCGCCAGCAGCTTGGCAGCGGTGGGTTCTGGCTACACCTTC.

The chain couples TRBV28 to TRBJ1-4; D might be TRBD1 (5 bases). The CDR3 length is 15 residues. Deletions cut 0 bases from V and 3 bases from J, with 8 bases between. CDR1 MDHEN and CDR2 SYDVKM come from the germline V gene. CDR3 bases: TGTGCCAGCAGTTTATGGGCGGGGCCTAATGAAAAACTGTTTTTT. Its translation is CASSLWAGPNEKLFF.

Remarks on this clone: An end of the junction differs from the germline gene, which may be a read error. The rearrangement links TRBV7-7 to TRBJ2-1; possible D gene TRBD2, 5 bases. The CDR3 length is 13 residues. Germline V gene lookup returns CDR1 SSHAT and CDR2 FNYEAQ (reference sequence). The DNA of the CDR3 is TGTGCTAGCAGCTTAGGACTTGAGAATGAGCAGTTCTTC. It codes for CASSLGLENEQFF.

V gene TRBV6-1 combines with J gene TRBJ2-7, with TRBD1 matching over 7 bases. This CDR3 comprises 15 residues. The V gene's germline CDR1 is MNHNS and CDR2 SASEGT. The junction had 15 bases not matched to a gene; V was cut back by 8 bases and J by 5 bases. The CDR3 nucleotides are TGTGCCAGCGTACGACAGGGTGGGTACGAGAACGAGCAGTACTTC. Encoded protein: CASVRQGGYENEQYF.

A word on this clone: The CDR3 end shows no conserved phenylalanine or tryptophan, and so a read error is likely. The genes are TRBV2 and TRBJ1-2; TRBD1 matches at 8 bases. Germline V gene data show CDR1 as SNHLY and CDR2 as FYNNEI. The CDR3 runs 13 residues. The J segment lost 0 bases and the V segment lost 10 bases, leaving 4 bases of the junction unmatched. DNA for the CDR3: TGTGCCACCGGACAGGGACCTAACTATGGCTACACCCTC. Protein: CATGQGPNYGYTL.

V usage is TRBV28 and J usage is TRBJ1-5, with TRBD1 as a possible D gene (5 bases). Germline CDR1 and CDR2: MDHEN and SYDVKM. The V end lost 4 bases, the J end lost 7 bases, and 20 bases lay between the germline ends. CDR3 length equals 16 residues. The CDR3 sequence: CASSSPPREAGQPQHF. CDR3 sequence (DNA): TGTGCCAGCAGTTCTCCCCCCAGGGAGGCCGGGCAGCCCCAGCATTTT.